What follows is one T cell receptor (beta chain) and its context. Its antigen is still unknown. Per-nucleotide qualities are absent, and no much larger clonotype sits a single base away. The sample is drawn from a study of cytomegalovirus exposure and HLA in healthy donors (dated by TCRdb to about 2017). A note on the overall study: A later analysis indicated that the 90 to 150 validation repertoires were generated on the platform also employed for the approximately 690 repertoires of the first cohort. The aim of the study was to test whether cataloging public T cell receptors could identify signatures of past pathogen exposure. A separate validation cohort of 100 to 150 different subjects was used in addition to the 666-subject first cohort. The study combined high-throughput TCR immunosequencing, statistical association of individual TCRs with disease status, and machine learning to predict cytomegalovirus infection status.

The library was made by the immunoSEQ multiplex PCR assay. Per the source publication's procedure: A statistical classification framework was built for diagnosing cytomegalovirus status from the catalog of TCR beta chain sequences. As stored in TCRdb, this immuneACCESS dataset retains in-frame rearrangements with V and J assigned. A fraction of the clones does not appear; measured against another copy, unresolved V genes explain less than half of the discrepancy, and the remainder lacks a known reason. The V and J calls and clone size were taken over from that table, and D and trimming were inferred from the DNA. The sample has 100,000 or so clones on record, 70% to 90% of them singletons. In total, the top ten clones hold around 4.1% of the sample. Separate from the approximately 690-subject first cohort, the validation cohort of over 90 subjects was the group to which the donors belonged. Paper-wide results and their limitations: A few of the identified cytomegalovirus-associated TCR beta chains were confirmed in vitro to be specific for cytomegalovirus antigens. The authors suggested that the approach could potentially be extended to other disease states and immunological phenotypes. The classifier was reported to diagnose cytomegalovirus status with high specificity and sensitivity in both the original and validation cohorts. In the study, 164 TCR beta chains were listed as associated with cytomegalovirus. Across donors, most TCR sequences were observed very rarely, whereas some public TCRs were present in many individuals. Subsequent analysis determined that TCRs grouped into clusters in the first cohort also showed a tendency toward co-occurrence across the roughly 120 validation repertoires, and approximately 93% of cluster scores exceeded 0. All 110 or so repertoires were used to score co-occurrence in the validation cohort in a later analysis, because that analysis had no HLA typing for the cohort.

Sequenced material: PBMCs. The sequence was collected from a woman aged 18-35 years in good health and CMV-seropositive.

The bases read TGTGCCACTTCCTCCCGCGGGGTCGGCACTGAAGCTTTCTTT. It specifies CATSSRGVGTEAFF. This receptor chain uses TRBV15 and TRBJ1-1, with no confident D gene call. Deletion took 9 bases off V and 4 bases off J, with a span of 18 bases between the germline ends. From a lookup of the germline V gene (reference sequence), CDR1 and CDR2 are LNHNV and YYDKDF. Counted from cysteine to phenylalanine, this CDR3 has 14 amino acids. Of the read, only the CDR3 DNA is kept; its 42 bases are in frame from base 1.